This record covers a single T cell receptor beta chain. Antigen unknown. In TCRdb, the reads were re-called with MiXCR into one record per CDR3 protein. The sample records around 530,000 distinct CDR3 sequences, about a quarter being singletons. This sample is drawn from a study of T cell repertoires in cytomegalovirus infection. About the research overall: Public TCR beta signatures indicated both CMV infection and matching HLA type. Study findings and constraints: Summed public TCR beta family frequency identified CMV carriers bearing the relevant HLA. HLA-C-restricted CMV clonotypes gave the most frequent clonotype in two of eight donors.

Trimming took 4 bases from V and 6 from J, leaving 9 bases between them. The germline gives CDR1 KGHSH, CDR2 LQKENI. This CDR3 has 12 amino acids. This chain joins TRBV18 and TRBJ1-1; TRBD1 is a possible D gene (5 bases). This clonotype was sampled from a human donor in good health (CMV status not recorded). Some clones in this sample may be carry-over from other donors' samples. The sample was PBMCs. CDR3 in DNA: TGTGCCAGCTCACAAGCAGGGTCTGAAGCTTTCTTT. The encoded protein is CASSQAGSEAFF.